This T cell receptor beta chain was recovered during a study of regulatory T cells in long-lasting Graves disease. Study observations and caveats: The study found lower TCR diversity in persistent Graves' patients than in newly diagnosed ones.

The authors built TCR beta libraries using iRepertoire HTBI primers and Arm-PCR of CDR3 regions. TCRdb called the multiplex PCR reads again in MiXCR, with one record for every CDR3 protein. The sample includes approximately 350,000 distinct CDR3 sequences, approximately 25% of them seen just once. The time point: persistent/refractory GD, antithyroid drugs over 5 years with positive TRAb. After RNA was extracted from PBMCs, the TCR library was made from it. The CDR3 is made up of 17 amino acids. V lost 3 bases, J lost 6 bases, and 22 bases lay in between. In germline, CDR1 is SEHNR, CDR2 FQNEAQ (reference sequence). Comments on this clonotype: Its antigen is currently unknown.

The clonotype originates from a woman aged 35 to 49 with Graves disease. The sequencing used peripheral blood mononuclear cells (PBMCs), collected when the disease was refractory, from a patient treated with antithyroid drugs. The chain uses TRBV7-9 and TRBJ2-3, with D perhaps being TRBD1 or TRBD2 (5 bases each). Here the CDR3 reads CASSLGTSSGGTDTQYF. DNA of the CDR3: TGTGCCAGCAGCTTGGGGACCTCCTCTGGCGGTACGGATACGCAGTATTTT.